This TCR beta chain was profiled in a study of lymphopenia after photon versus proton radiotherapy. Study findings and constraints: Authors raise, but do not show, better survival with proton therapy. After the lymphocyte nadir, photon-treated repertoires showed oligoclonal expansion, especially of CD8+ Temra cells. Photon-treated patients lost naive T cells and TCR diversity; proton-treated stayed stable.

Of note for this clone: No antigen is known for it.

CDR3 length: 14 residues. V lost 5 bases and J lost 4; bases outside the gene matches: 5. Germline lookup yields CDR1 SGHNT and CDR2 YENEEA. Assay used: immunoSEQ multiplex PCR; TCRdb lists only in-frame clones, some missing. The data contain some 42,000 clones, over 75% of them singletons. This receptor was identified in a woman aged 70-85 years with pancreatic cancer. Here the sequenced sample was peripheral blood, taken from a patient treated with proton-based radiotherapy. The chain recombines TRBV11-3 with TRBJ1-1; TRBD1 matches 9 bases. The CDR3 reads CASSGPTGGTEAFF. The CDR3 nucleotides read TGTGCCAGCAGCGGACCGACAGGGGGCACTGAAGCTTTCTTT.